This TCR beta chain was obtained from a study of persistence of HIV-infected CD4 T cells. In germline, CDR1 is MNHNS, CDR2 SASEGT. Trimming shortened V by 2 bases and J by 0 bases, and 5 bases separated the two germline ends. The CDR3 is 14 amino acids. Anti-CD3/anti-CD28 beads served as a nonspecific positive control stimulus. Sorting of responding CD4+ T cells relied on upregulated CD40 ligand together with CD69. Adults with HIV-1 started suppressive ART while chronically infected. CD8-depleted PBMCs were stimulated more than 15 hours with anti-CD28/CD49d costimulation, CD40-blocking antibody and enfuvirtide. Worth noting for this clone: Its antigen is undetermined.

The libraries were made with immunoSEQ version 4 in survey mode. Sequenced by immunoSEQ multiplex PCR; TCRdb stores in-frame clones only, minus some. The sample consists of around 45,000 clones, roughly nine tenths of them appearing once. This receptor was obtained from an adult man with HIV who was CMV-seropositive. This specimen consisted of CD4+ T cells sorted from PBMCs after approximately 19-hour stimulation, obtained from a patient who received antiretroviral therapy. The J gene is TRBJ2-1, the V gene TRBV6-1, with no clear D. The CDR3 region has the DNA TGTGCCAGCAGTGAAAAGGGCTCCTACAATGAGCAGTTCTTC. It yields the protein CASSEKGSYNEQFF.